The entry below gives a single T cell receptor beta chain sequence along with its context. The data derive from a study of CD8 T cells in Susac syndrome. The authors reverse transcribed 0.5 to 1 ug RNA with random hexamers. TCR beta CDR3 was amplified by immunoSEQ covering 54 Vbeta and 13 Jbeta. TCRdb recomputed calls from the immunoSEQ multiplex PCR reads with MiXCR, one row per CDR3 protein. This table has around 180,000 distinct CDR3 sequences, around 94% appearing once. The CDR3 has 16 residues. The V gene end was trimmed by 6 bases and the J gene end by 2 bases; junction bases not matched to a gene: 11. The germline V gene has CDR1 DFQATT and CDR2 SNEGSKA (reference sequence). CD8+ and CD4+ T cells circulating in blood were sequenced for TCR beta.

Sequenced: CD4+ T cells from PBMCs. This sequence originates from a human donor with Susac syndrome. The J gene is TRBJ2-3, the V gene TRBV20-1; 10 bases map to TRBD2. The CDR3, as DNA: TGCAGTGCCGCCCGGACTAGCGGAACCTCCACAGATACGCAGTATTTT. Its translation: CSAARTSGTSTDTQYF.